One and the same sample provided the 18 T cell receptor beta chains below, sequenced in a study of cytomegalovirus exposure and HLA in healthy donors (dated 2017 in TCRdb). The receptor library was made with the immunoSEQ multiplex PCR assay. TCRdb holds this immuneACCESS table with in-frame rearrangements only. Some clones are missing; in checked studies, unresolved V genes explain under half, and the rest has no known cause. The sample table holds more than 250,000 clones, of which 86% were seen once. In total, the top ten clones hold under 0.85% of the sample. Sequenced: PBMCs. These receptors were taken from a woman aged 18-30 years in good health and CMV-seronegative.

The V gene is TRBV9, the J gene TRBJ1-4, with a tentative D call TRBD1 (5 bases). The germline V gene encodes CDR1 SGDLS and CDR2 YYNGEE. The CDR3 runs 15 residues. V lost 4 bases and J 7 bases, leaving 17 bases between the germline ends. The CDR3 loop is CASSITGGRGEKLFF. The CDR3 DNA follows: TGTGCCAGCAGCATAACCGGGGGACGGGGTGAAAAACTGTTTTTT.

Only one count was recorded for this clone. The chain joins TRBV29-1 to TRBJ1-1; TRBD1 might be the D (5 bases). Trimming pared 4 bases from V and 0 bases from J, leaving 9 bases between. The CDR3 runs to 13 residues. Germline V gives CDR1 SQVTM, CDR2 ANQGSEA. The CDR3 loop reads CSVAGGMNTEAFF. In nucleotides, the CDR3 is TGCAGCGTTGCGGGGGGAATGAACACTGAAGCTTTCTTT. The whole variable domain, filled in from reference TRBV29-1 and TRBJ1-1, reads SAVISQKPSRDICQRGTSLTIQCQVDSQVTMMFWYRQQPGQSLTLIATANQGSEATYESGFVIDKFPISRPNLTFSTLTVSNMSPEDSSIYLCSVAGGMNTEAFFGQGTRLTVV.

V and J are TRBV6-5 and TRBJ2-5; 8 nucleotides match TRBD1. The CDR3 has 15 amino acids. Germline trimming cut 4 bases from V and 1 base from J; bases unmatched to any gene: 5. Germline V gives CDR1 MNHEY, CDR2 SVGAGI. The CDR3 reads CASSSRDRIQETQYF. As DNA, the CDR3 is TGTGCCAGCAGTTCCAGGGACAGGATCCAAGAGACCCAGTACTTC.

This clone was seen once. The chain employs TRBV11-2 and TRBJ1-5; no firm D call. The germline gives CDR1 SGHAT, CDR2 FQNNGV. CDR3 length: 15 residues. Trimming shortened V by 1 base and J by 0 bases, and 7 bases separated the two germline ends. CDR3 bases: TGTGCCAGCAGCTTAGGCGCGGATAGCAATCAGCCCCAGCATTTT. It specifies CASSLGADSNQPQHF.

The chain recombines TRBV7-3 with TRBJ1-1, with a weak D call TRBD1 (6 bases). Germline values: CDR1 SGHTA, CDR2 FQGTGA. Trimming left V 5 bases short and J 5 bases short, with 12 bases between. This CDR3 is 13 amino acids long. As DNA, the CDR3 is TGTGCCAGCAGCGGTACACAGGGAACTGAAGCTTTCTTT. This sequence encodes CASSGTQGTEAFF.

The chain employs TRBV13 and TRBJ2-7, with 13 bases that match TRBD2. The CDR3 is made up of 17 amino acids. The V gene's germline CDR1 is PRHDT and CDR2 FYEKMQ (reference sequence). The V and J ends lost 5 bases and 5 bases, in that order; junction bases with no gene match: 12. CDR3 sequence reads: CASSPAGTSGNRDEQYF. CDR3 coding DNA: TGTGCCAGCAGCCCAGCCGGGACTAGCGGGAATAGGGACGAGCAGTACTTC. Full variable domain (missing parts from reference TRBV13 and TRBJ2-7): AAGVIQSPRHLIKEKRETATLKCYPIPRHDTVYWYQQGPGQDPQFLISFYEKMQSDKGSIPDRFSAQQFSDYHSELNMSSLELGDSALYFCASSPAGTSGNRDEQYFGPGTRLTVT.

This chain joins TRBV5-1 and TRBJ2-5, with 10 nucleotides matching TRBD2. Germline CDR1 and CDR2: SGHRS and YFSETQ. V lost 2 bases and J lost 4; bases outside the gene matches: 8. The CDR3 loop spans 16 amino acids. CDR3 in DNA: TGCGCCAGCAGCTTCTGGGCTAGCGGGAGTGGAGAGACCCAGTACTTC. This codes for CASSFWASGSGETQYF.

The chain joins TRBV7-3 to TRBJ1-2, with D perhaps matching TRBD1 (6 bases). Trimming removed 5 bases from V and 6 bases from J, with 13 bases in between. Germline assignment: CDR1 SGHTA and CDR2 FQGTGA. The CDR3 has 13 amino acids. The CDR3 reads CASSPDSKNGYTF. The CDR3 nucleotides read TGTGCCAGCAGCCCGGACAGTAAGAATGGCTACACCTTC.

The chain combines TRBV18 with TRBJ2-7; TRBD2 agrees at 14 bases. This CDR3 is 19 amino acids long. In germline, CDR1 is KGHSH, CDR2 LQKENI. Trimming took 6 bases from V and 4 from J; bases not matched to a gene: 17. CDR3 nucleotide sequence: TGTGCCAGCTCTCTCACCCCGGGACAGGGACTAGCGGGGGTTTACGAGCAGTACTTC. Translated, it gives CASSLTPGQGLAGVYEQYF.

This rearrangement joins TRBV7-9 to TRBJ2-7; TRBD2 might be the D (5 bases). CDR1 and CDR2 from the germline V gene are SEHNR and FQNEAQ (reference sequence). CDR3 length equals 13 residues. Between the trimmed V and J ends, which lost 1 base and 5 bases, there was a span of 9 bases. Here the CDR3 reads CASSLGTPHEQYF. CDR3 coding DNA: TGTGCCAGCAGCTTAGGGACTCCGCACGAGCAGTACTTC.

This clone occurred once. The chain is built from TRBV19 and TRBJ2-7, with 10 positions matching TRBD2. The CDR3 is 15 amino acids. V shed 3 bases and J 3 bases; nucleotides not matched to a gene: 5. CDR1 is LNHDA, CDR2 SQIVND, per germline (reference sequence). CDR3 residues: CASSISAGGYYEQYF. As DNA, the CDR3 is TGTGCCAGTAGTATTTCAGCGGGAGGGTACTACGAGCAGTACTTC.

The rearrangement uses TRBV20-1 and TRBJ2-1, with D perhaps TRBD2 (5 bases). The CDR3 is made up of 11 amino acids. In germline, CDR1 is DFQATT, CDR2 SNEGSKA (reference sequence). V gave up 3 bases and J gave up 10 bases, with 10 bases separating them. The CDR3: CSASSEGEQFF. The CDR3 bases are TGCAGTGCTAGTAGCGAGGGAGAGCAGTTCTTC.

The genes are TRBV2 and TRBJ1-5, with 7 bases that match TRBD1. This CDR3 region has 14 residues. J gave up 5 bases and V 7 bases, and 8 bases lay outside the gene matches. CDR1 SNHLY and CDR2 FYNNEI come from the germline V gene. CDR3 loop: CASTTDRDYQPQHF. The CDR3 bases are TGTGCCAGCACTACTGACAGGGACTATCAGCCCCAGCATTTT.

V is TRBV27 and J is TRBJ2-3; 7 bases fit TRBD2. V was clipped by 6 bases and J by 0 bases; unmatched bases: 9. CDR1 MNHEY and CDR2 SMNVEV come from the germline V gene (reference sequence). This CDR3 is built from 16 residues. Here the CDR3 reads CASRALGRGSTDTQYF. The CDR3 DNA sequence: TGTGCCAGCAGGGCGTTGGGGCGGGGGAGCACAGATACGCAGTATTTT.

The V and J genes are TRBV6-5 and TRBJ2-7, with D possibly TRBD2 on 6 matching bases. CDR1 MNHEY and CDR2 SVGAGI come from the germline V gene. The CDR3 length is 14 residues. The germline V and J ends were trimmed by 2 bases and 2 bases, with 10 bases remaining between them. The CDR3 is CASSYLAGPYEQYF. CDR3 DNA: TGTGCCAGCAGTTACCTTGCGGGACCCTACGAGCAGTACTTC.

The chain employs TRBV7-9 and TRBJ2-7, with TRBD1 as a possible D gene (6 bases). Trimming stripped 5 bases from V and 1 base from J, with 12 bases between. This CDR3 has 14 amino acids. In germline, CDR1 is SEHNR, CDR2 FQNEAQ (reference sequence). CDR3 protein: CASSPQGQSYEQYF. The CDR3 coding sequence is TGTGCCAGCAGCCCACAAGGACAGTCCTACGAGCAGTACTTC.

The genes are TRBV10-3 and TRBJ2-3, with D possibly being TRBD2 (5 bases). The CDR3 length is 14 residues. The germline V and J ends were trimmed by 4 bases and 4 bases, with 12 bases remaining between them. Germline CDR1 reads ENHRY; CDR2 reads SYGVKD. The CDR3 here is CAISGISAADTQYF. As DNA, the CDR3 is TGTGCCATCAGTGGAATTAGCGCGGCAGATACGCAGTATTTT.

The rearrangement uses TRBV11-2 and TRBJ2-7; a possible D gene is TRBD2 (6 bases). Trimming left V 0 bases short and J 10 bases short, with 10 bases between. The CDR3 contains 12 residues. Germline CDR1 and CDR2: SGHAT and FQNNGV. This CDR3 reads CASSLEQGGQYF. DNA for the CDR3: TGTGCCAGCAGCTTAGAGCAGGGAGGTCAGTACTTC. The variable domain in full, completed from reference TRBV11-2 and TRBJ2-7, reads EAGVAQSPRYKIIEKRQSVAFWCNPISGHATLYWYQQILGQGPKLLIQFQNNGVVDDSQLPKDRFSAERLKGVDSTLKIQPAKLEDSAVYLCASSLEQGGQYFGPGTRLTVT.